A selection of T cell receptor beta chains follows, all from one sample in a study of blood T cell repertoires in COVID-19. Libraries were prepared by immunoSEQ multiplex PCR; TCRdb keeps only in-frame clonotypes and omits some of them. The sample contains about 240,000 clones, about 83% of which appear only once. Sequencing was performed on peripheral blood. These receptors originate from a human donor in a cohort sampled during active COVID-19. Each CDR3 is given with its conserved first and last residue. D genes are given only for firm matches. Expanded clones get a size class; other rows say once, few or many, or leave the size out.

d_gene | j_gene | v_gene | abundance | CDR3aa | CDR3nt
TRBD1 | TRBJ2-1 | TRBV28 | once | CASSLGQVSYNEQFF | TGTGCCAGCAGTTTAGGACAGGTATCCTACAATGAGCAGTTCTTC
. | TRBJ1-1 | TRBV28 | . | CASYPTGFLNTEAFF | TGTGCCAGCTACCCTACAGGTTTCCTGAACACTGAAGCTTTCTTT
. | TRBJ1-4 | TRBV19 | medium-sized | CASSIAGEKLFF | TGTGCCAGTAGTATAGCCGGGGAAAAACTGTTTTTT
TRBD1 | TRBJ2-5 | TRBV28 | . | CASSLDRVGQETQYF | TGTGCCAGCAGTTTAGACAGGGTCGGGCAAGAGACCCAGTACTTC
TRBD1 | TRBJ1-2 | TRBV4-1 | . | CASSQPGTANYGYTF | TGCGCCAGCAGCCAACCGGGGACAGCCAACTATGGCTACACCTTC
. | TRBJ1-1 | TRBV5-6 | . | CASSPGGVSTEAFF | TGTGCCAGCAGCCCTGGAGGTGTGAGCACTGAAGCTTTCTTT
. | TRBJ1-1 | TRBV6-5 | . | CASSREGVGIEAFF | TGTGCCAGCAGCCGGGAGGGGGTCGGCATTGAAGCTTTCTTT
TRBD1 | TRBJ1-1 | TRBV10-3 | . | CAISDGEGANTEAFF | TGTGCCATCAGTGATGGTGAGGGGGCGAACACTGAAGCTTTCTTT
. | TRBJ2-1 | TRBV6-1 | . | CASTPSGYGTSEQFF | TGTGCCAGCACCCCGTCTGGCTACGGGACAAGTGAGCAGTTCTTC
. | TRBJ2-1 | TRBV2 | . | CASSEEGESEQFF | TGTGCCAGCAGTGAAGAGGGAGAAAGTGAGCAGTTCTTC
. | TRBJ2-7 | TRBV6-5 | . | CASSYELAYRTYEQYF | TGTGCCAGCAGTTATGAATTAGCGTACCGCACCTACGAGCAGTACTTC
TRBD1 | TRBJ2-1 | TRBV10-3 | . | CAITPDRVNEQFF | TGTGCCATCACCCCGGACAGGGTAAATGAGCAGTTCTTC
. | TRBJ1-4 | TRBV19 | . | CASSISRGGEKLFF | TGTGCCAGTAGTATTAGTAGGGGAGGAGAAAAACTGTTTTTT
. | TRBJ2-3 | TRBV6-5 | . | CASSRQPDTQYF | TGTGCCAGCAGTCGACAGCCAGATACGCAGTATTTT
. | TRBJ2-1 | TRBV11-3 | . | CASSLERWESHFNEQFF | TGTGCCAGCAGCTTAGAAAGGTGGGAGAGCCACTTCAATGAGCAGTTCTTC
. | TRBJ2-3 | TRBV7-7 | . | CASSFSGEDTQYF | TGTGCTAGCAGCTTTTCGGGAGAAGATACGCAGTATTTT
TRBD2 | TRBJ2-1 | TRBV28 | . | CASSASMGGIEQFF | TGTGCCAGCAGTGCCTCGATGGGAGGGATTGAGCAGTTCTTC
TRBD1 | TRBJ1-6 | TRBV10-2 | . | CASQTGKDSPLHF | TGCGCCAGTCAGACAGGGAAAGATTCACCCCTCCACTTT
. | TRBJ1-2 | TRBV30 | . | CAWSVTGVYGYTF | TGTGCCTGGAGTGTAACGGGGGTCTATGGCTACACCTTC
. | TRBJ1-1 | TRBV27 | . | CASSNPQGGTEAFF | TGTGCCAGCAGTAACCCTCAAGGGGGCACTGAAGCTTTCTTT
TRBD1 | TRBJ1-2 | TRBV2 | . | CASSESGQNYGYTF | TGTGCCAGCAGTGAATCGGGACAGAACTATGGCTACACCTTC
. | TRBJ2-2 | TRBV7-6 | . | CASSLERSWQGRTGELFF | TGTGCCAGCAGCTTAGAACGAAGTTGGCAGGGCCGCACCGGGGAGCTGTTTTTT
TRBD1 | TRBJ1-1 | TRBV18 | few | CASSPGFKTGGLMNTEAFF | TGTGCCAGCTCACCTGGGTTTAAGACAGGGGGTCTCATGAACACTGAAGCTTTCTTT
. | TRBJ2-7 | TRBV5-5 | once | CASSLEGQGTYEQYF | TGTGCCAGCAGCTTGGAGGGACAAGGCACGTACGAGCAGTACTTC
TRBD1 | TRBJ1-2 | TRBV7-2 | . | CASSTSPDRGPSNYGYTF | TGTGCCAGCAGCACTAGCCCTGACAGGGGGCCATCTAACTATGGCTACACCTTC
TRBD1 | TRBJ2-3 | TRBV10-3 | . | CAISYRGTSTDTQYF | TGTGCCATCAGTTACAGGGGAACTAGCACAGATACGCAGTATTTT
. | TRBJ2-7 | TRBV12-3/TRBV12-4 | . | CASRRQGYEQYF | TGTGCCAGCAGACGCCAGGGGTACGAGCAGTACTTC